This record concerns one TCR beta chain sequence. This sample was included in a study of cytomegalovirus exposure and HLA in healthy donors. Overall study context: Earlier, fewer than 140 million unique TCR beta sequences were recovered from 170 million or so T cells by an analysis.

V was clipped by 3 bases and J by 1 base; unmatched bases: 1. The CDR3 covers 14 residues. Germline CDR1 SGHNT, CDR2 YYREEE (reference sequence). The PCR was carried out with 60 Vbeta primers and 13 Jbeta primers. Clones were sequenced by immunoSEQ multiplex PCR, and TCRdb holds only the in-frame ones, with some missing. The sample has about 130,000 clones, and its top ten clones hold more than 0.8%. The chain links TRBV5-4 to TRBJ1-1; 9 bases match TRBD1. The clonotype comes from a man younger than 35 in good health and CMV-seronegative. The material sequenced was PBMCs. The chain's CDR3 is CASSWGQGNTEAFF. The CDR3 bases are TGTGCCAGCAGCTGGGGACAGGGGAACACTGAAGCTTTCTTT.